This TCR beta chain stems from a study of identical twins. Via MiXCR, TCRdb re-called the 5' RACE reads, giving one row per CDR3 protein. The profile shows about 720,000 distinct CDR3 sequences, roughly 18% of them singletons. The V and J ends lost 6 bases and 7 bases respectively, with 12 bases between them. In germline, CDR1 is MNHEY, CDR2 SVGAGI. CDR3 length: 12 amino acids. A remark on this clonotype: Its target is unknown.

Findings and limits, study-wide: Zero-insertion results could be subject to partial confounding by invariant MAIT and iNKT cells.

These data also featured in a second study, about T cells expressing NK-cell markers. That source reports: For a handful of donors, these clonotypes were likewise the leading ones in the CD3+CD56-NKG2C+ fraction.

This TCR derives from a woman aged 18-29 years in good health. The chain links TRBV6-5 to TRBJ1-1, with D uncertain. Input material: PBMCs. The CDR3: CASRTPRGEAFF. The CDR3 DNA sequence: TGTGCCAGCAGGACACCTCGGGGTGAAGCTTTCTTT.